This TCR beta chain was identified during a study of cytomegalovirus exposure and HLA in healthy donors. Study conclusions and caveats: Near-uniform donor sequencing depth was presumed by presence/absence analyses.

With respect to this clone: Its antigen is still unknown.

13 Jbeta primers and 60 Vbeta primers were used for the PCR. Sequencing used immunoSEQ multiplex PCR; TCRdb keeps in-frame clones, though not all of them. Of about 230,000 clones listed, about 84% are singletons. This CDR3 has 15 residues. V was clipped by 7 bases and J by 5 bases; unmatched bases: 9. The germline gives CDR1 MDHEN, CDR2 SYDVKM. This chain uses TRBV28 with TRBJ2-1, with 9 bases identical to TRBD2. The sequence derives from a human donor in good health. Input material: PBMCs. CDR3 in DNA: TGTGCCAGCACCCCCCGACTAGCGGTAAACAATGAGCAGTTCTTC. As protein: CASTPRLAVNNEQFF.